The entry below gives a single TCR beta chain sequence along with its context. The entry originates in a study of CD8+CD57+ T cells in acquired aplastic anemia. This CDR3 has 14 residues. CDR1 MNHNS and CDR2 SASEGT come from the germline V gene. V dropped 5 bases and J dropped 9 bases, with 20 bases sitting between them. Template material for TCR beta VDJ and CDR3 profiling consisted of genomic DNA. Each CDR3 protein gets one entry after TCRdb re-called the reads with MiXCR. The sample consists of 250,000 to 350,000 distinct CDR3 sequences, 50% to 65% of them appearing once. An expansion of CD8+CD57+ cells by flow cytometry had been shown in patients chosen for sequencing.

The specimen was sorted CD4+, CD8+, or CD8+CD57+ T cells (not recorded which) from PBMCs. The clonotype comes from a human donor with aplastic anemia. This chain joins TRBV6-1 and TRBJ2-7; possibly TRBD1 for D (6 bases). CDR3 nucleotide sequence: TGTGCCAGCAGTCACCAGGACAGTTCAGAGGGGCAGTACTTC. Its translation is CASSHQDSSEGQYF.